The rows below give T cell receptor beta chains drawn from one sample of a study of high-grade serous ovarian cancer treatment subgroups. The repertoire was sequenced with immunoSEQ multiplex PCR; TCRdb's copy has only in-frame clones and lacks some. In the table there are some 33,000 clones, 75% to 85% of which are singletons. The sequenced sample consisted of tumor tissue. The receptors come from a human donor with high-grade serous ovarian cancer. Each CDR3 is given with its conserved first and last residue. A D gene is named only where the DNA matches it firmly. Clone size appears in some rows only: once, few, many, or a class for an expanded clone.

TRBV5-4	NA	TRBJ1-5	few	14	TGTGCCAGCAGCACCGAGGGGGGCGATCAGCCCCAGCATTTT	CASSTEGGDQPQHF
TRBV28	NA	TRBJ1-2	NA	15	TGTGCCAGCAGTCTACCCGGTCCAAACCTCTATGGCTACACCTTC	CASSLPGPNLYGYTF
TRBV5-8	NA	TRBJ2-7	NA	12	TGTGCCAGCAGCTTGATGGGGTTCGAGCAGTACTTC	CASSLMGFEQYF
TRBV11-3	TRBD2	TRBJ2-2	few	17	TGTGCCAGCAGCTTCGGAGCGGGAGAGGTAAACACCGGGGAGCTGTTTTTT	CASSFGAGEVNTGELFF
TRBV28	NA	TRBJ2-5	NA	15	TGTGCCAGCAGTTTCCGTGGCAGGGGTCGGGAGACCCAGTACTTC	CASSFRGRGRETQYF
TRBV28	NA	TRBJ1-2	NA	15	TGTGCCAGCAGTTGGGGGGCCAGGGGAGCAGGTGGCTACACCTTC	CASSWGARGAGGYTF
TRBV28	TRBD1	TRBJ1-2	few	14	TGTGCCAGCAGGTTATGGGCAGGGGGTCACGGCTACACCTTC	CASRLWAGGHGYTF
TRBV5-6	NA	TRBJ1-3	once	15	TGTGCCAGCAGCCCCGCGCGATATTCTGGAAACACCATATATTTT	CASSPARYSGNTIYF
TRBV10-3	TRBD2	TRBJ2-7	NA	17	TGTGCCATCAGTGAGTCACGGACGACTAGCGGAACCTACGAGCAGTACTTC	CAISESRTTSGTYEQYF
TRBV5-4	TRBD1	TRBJ2-3	NA	16	TGTGCCAGCAGCTTGGCCCCACAGGGGGCAACCGATACGCAGTATTTT	CASSLAPQGATDTQYF
TRBV18	NA	TRBJ1-5	NA	13	TGTGCCAGCTCACCTGGGGGAGACCAGCCCCAGCATTTT	CASSPGGDQPQHF
TRBV28	TRBD2	TRBJ2-3	NA	15	TGTGCCAGCAGTTCAGCGGGAGGGCCGGGAGATACGCAGTATTTT	CASSSAGGPGDTQYF
TRBV19	NA	TRBJ1-2	few	13	TGTGCCAGTAGTCGGACCGCTAACTATGGCTACACCTTC	CASSRTANYGYTF
TRBV7-9	TRBD1	TRBJ2-5	large	16	TGTGCCAGCAGCTCCAATGACAGGGGCGAACGTGAGACCCAGTACTTC	CASSSNDRGERETQYF
TRBV4-3	NA	TRBJ1-2	NA	14	TGCGCCAGCAGCCAAGATGAAGGGATCGGTGGCTACACCTTC	CASSQDEGIGGYTF
TRBV5-1	NA	TRBJ1-1	few	13	TGCGCCAGCAGCACAAACAGGGTAACTGAAGCTTTCTTT	CASSTNRVTEAFF
TRBV27	TRBD2	TRBJ2-2	NA	16	TGTGCCAGCAGCCCGGGACTAGCGGGAGGCGGCGGGGAGCTGTTTTTT	CASSPGLAGGGGELFF
TRBV28	NA	TRBJ1-5	NA	15	TGTGCCAGCAGGACGAAACAGGGTGCGGATCAGCCCCAGCATTTT	CASRTKQGADQPQHF
TRBV7-6	NA	TRBJ1-4	NA	14	TGTGCCAGCAGCTTAACGGTCCTTAATGAAAAACTGTTTTTT	CASSLTVLNEKLFF
TRBV18	NA	TRBJ2-7	NA	12	TGTGCCAGCTCACCAGGGGACTACGAGCAGTACTTC	CASSPGDYEQYF
TRBV27	TRBD2	TRBJ2-1	once	13	TGTGCCAGCAGCGGACTAGCGGGCAATGAGCAGTTCTTC	CASSGLAGNEQFF
TRBV27	NA	TRBJ1-2	once	9	TGTTCCAAGGCCGGGCGCTACACCTTC	CSKAGRYTF
TRBV18	NA	TRBJ2-7	few	13	TGTGCCAGCTCACCACCGAGGGGCGGCGAGCAGTACTTC	CASSPPRGGEQYF
TRBV6-4	NA	TRBJ1-1	NA	13	TGTGCCACCTCGGACGGAATGAACACTGAAGCTTTCTTT	CATSDGMNTEAFF
TRBV9	TRBD1	TRBJ1-3	once	14	TGTGCCAGCAGCCTCCAGGGGGTTGGAAACACCATATATTTT	CASSLQGVGNTIYF
TRBV7-3	NA	TRBJ2-6	NA	14	TGTGCCAGCAGCGCGGGTATGTGGGCCAACGTCCTGACTTTC	CASSAGMWANVLTF
TRBV9	NA	TRBJ2-1	NA	15	TGTGCCAGCAGCGTAGGTGATACCAAGGGGAATGAGCAGTTCTTC	CASSVGDTKGNEQFF
TRBV7-3	NA	TRBJ1-1	NA	14	TGTGCCAGCAGCTCCGACAATTATGGTACTGAAGCTTTCTTT	CASSSDNYGTEAFF
TRBV7-2	TRBD2	TRBJ2-1	NA	17	TGTGCCAGCAGCCCCACCCCCGGGACTACAACCTACAATGAGCAGTTCTTC	CASSPTPGTTTYNEQFF
TRBV7-8	TRBD1	TRBJ2-5	NA	16	TGTGCCAGCAGCCCAGGGACAGGGTCTTACCAAGAGACCCAGTACTTC	CASSPGTGSYQETQYF
TRBV15	NA	TRBJ1-5	NA	12	TGTGCCACCAGCAGAGACGGTCAGCCCCAGCATTTT	CATSRDGQPQHF
TRBV7-2	NA	TRBJ1-1	once	17	TGTGCCAGCAGCTTAGGGCTCTACACGAAGCTAAACACTGAAGCTTTCTTT	CASSLGLYTKLNTEAFF
TRBV4-3	TRBD1	TRBJ2-2	NA	19	TGCGCCAGCAGCCAAGATTCGAGGGGTGCCAGGGGGCACACCGGGGAGCTGTTTTTT	CASSQDSRGARGHTGELFF
TRBV5-6	TRBD1	TRBJ1-1	few	14	TGTGCCAGCAGCTTAGCAGGGGGCCGAGGTGAAGCTTTCTTT	CASSLAGGRGEAFF
TRBV28	TRBD1	TRBJ2-7	NA	16	TGTGCCAGCTCGCTACCCTCGGACAGGTGGGCCTACGAGCAGTACTTC	CASSLPSDRWAYEQYF
TRBV19	NA	TRBJ1-2	NA	15	TGTGCCAGTAATCCCGGACGGGGGGTCGACTATGGCTACACCTTC	CASNPGRGVDYGYTF